Listed here are 31 T cell receptor beta chains from one sample, sequenced in a study of T cell changes during pregnancy in multiple sclerosis. Data came from immunoSEQ multiplex PCR; TCRdb stores just in-frame clones and leaves some out. The sample includes 50,000 to 65,000 clones, approximately 95% seen only once; the top ten take approximately 3.3%. The sample in question was CD8+ T cells from peripheral blood mononuclear cells, obtained in the second trimester of pregnancy. The receptors come from a female donor with multiple sclerosis, enrolled in a pregnancy study.

J is TRBJ2-2 and V is TRBV5-1; tentative D call: TRBD2 (6 bases). The CDR3 totals 16 residues. Germline V lookup: CDR1 SGHRS, CDR2 YFSETQ. Trimming removed 1 base from V and 2 bases from J, with 12 bases in between. The DNA of the CDR3 is TGCGCCAGCAGCTTGCGGGGGAGGACTAACACCGGGGAGCTGTTTTTT. It translates to CASSLRGRTNTGELFF.

This chain joins TRBV7-7 and TRBJ2-1; no clear D. Germline CDR1 and CDR2: SSHAT and FNYEAQ (reference sequence). Trimming took off 1 base at V and 6 bases at J, with 13 bases between the two ends. The length of the CDR3 is 15 residues. The CDR3 DNA reads as TGTGCCAGCAGCTTAGGTGTGTCAGTTCCCAATGAGCAGTTCTTC. It specifies CASSLGVSVPNEQFF.

This clone was counted a single time. The V gene is TRBV19, the J gene TRBJ2-1; 7 bases align to TRBD2. This CDR3 has 14 amino acids. Per the germline V gene, CDR1 is LNHDA and CDR2 is SQIVND (reference sequence). Trimming cost V 5 bases and J 8 bases; bases outside gene matches: 9. This chain's CDR3 is CASSPLAGVDEQFF. For the CDR3, the DNA is TGTGCCAGTAGTCCCCTCGCGGGGGTGGATGAGCAGTTCTTC.

This clone was seen a single time. The chain recombines TRBV2 with TRBJ2-7; 9 bases are shared with TRBD1. The CDR3 runs to 16 residues. The V segment lost 6 bases and the J segment 1 base; nucleotides outside the gene matches: 10. Germline V gene sequence: CDR1 SNHLY, CDR2 FYNNEI. The CDR3: CASSTQTGGESYEQYF. The CDR3 bases are TGTGCCAGCAGCACACAGACAGGGGGGGAGTCCTACGAGCAGTACTTC.

The J gene is TRBJ1-2, the V gene TRBV5-6, with D uncertain. The CDR3 loop spans 16 amino acids. V was cut by 3 bases and J by 3 bases, with 18 bases left in between. Germline loops: CDR1 SGHDT, CDR2 YYEEEE. The CDR3 coding sequence is TGTGCCAGCAGCTCCCGACTTCCTCCGGTTGACTATGGCTACACCTTC. As protein: CASSSRLPPVDYGYTF.

This chain joins TRBV5-1 and TRBJ2-7; 7 bases agree with TRBD2. Unmatched junction bases numbered 6, after V lost 0 bases and J lost 3 bases. Germline CDR1 SGHRS, CDR2 YFSETQ. The CDR3 totals 15 residues. CDR3 nucleotide sequence: TGCGCCAGCAGCTTGGGCGGGGGAACCCTCTACGAGCAGTACTTC. Translation: CASSLGGGTLYEQYF.

V is TRBV25-1 and J is TRBJ2-5; unclear D gene. CDR1 MGHDK and CDR2 SYGVNS come from the germline V gene. Trimming took off 4 bases at V and 5 bases at J, with 14 bases between the two ends. This CDR3 has 14 residues. The chain's CDR3 is CASSALGVGETQYF. DNA of the CDR3: TGTGCCAGCAGTGCTCTGGGCGTTGGGGAGACCCAGTACTTC.

V is TRBV27 and J is TRBJ2-3; 9 bases are shared with TRBD2. Germline values: CDR1 MNHEY, CDR2 SMNVEV (reference sequence). Trimming at V came to 2 bases and at J to 4 bases, leaving 7 bases not matched to a gene. The CDR3 is 16 residues long. CDR3: CASSLVRGRAADTQYF. Here the CDR3 DNA reads TGTGCCAGCAGTTTAGTTCGCGGGAGGGCCGCAGATACGCAGTATTTT.

For this clone: Other DNA sequences from this sample encode an identical CDR3 as well. The chain uses TRBV27 and TRBJ2-7; the D gene is possibly TRBD1 (5 bases). Germline CDR1 MNHEY, CDR2 SMNVEV (reference sequence). Deletions cut 2 bases from V and 0 bases from J, with 8 bases between. The CDR3 consists of 14 residues. The chain's CDR3 is CASSLQGSSYEQYF. For the CDR3, the DNA is TGTGCCAGCAGTTTACAGGGAAGCTCCTACGAGCAGTACTTC.

This chain connects TRBV27 to TRBJ2-7; 7 nucleotides align to TRBD1. Per the germline V gene, CDR1 is MNHEY and CDR2 is SMNVEV (reference sequence). J was trimmed by 3 bases and V by 8 bases; bases with no gene match: 13. The CDR3 has 15 residues. The CDR3 DNA follows: TGTGCCAGCGCCATAACCCGGGACAGCAACTACGAGCAGTACTTC. This gives the protein CASAITRDSNYEQYF.

The J gene is TRBJ1-1, the V gene TRBV7-2; D may be TRBD1 (6 bases). The length of the CDR3 is 16 residues. CDR1 SGHTA and CDR2 FQGNSA come from the germline V gene. Trimming took 5 bases from V and 9 from J, leaving 25 bases between them. CDR3 residues: CASSRKGGGLSLQAFF. Written as DNA, the CDR3 is TGTGCCAGCAGCCGGAAGGGGGGGGGACTCTCACTGCAAGCTTTCTTT.

V usage is TRBV6-5 and J usage is TRBJ2-1, with 11 bases matching TRBD2. This CDR3 comprises 15 residues. Trimming removed 5 bases from V and 3 bases from J; junction bases left unmatched: 3. The germline CDR1 and CDR2 sequences are MNHEY and SVGAGI. The CDR3 nucleotides read TGTGCCAGCAGTGGGGGACTAGCGGACTACAATGAGCAGTTCTTC. The encoded protein is CASSGGLADYNEQFF.

J is TRBJ2-7 and V is TRBV6-6; 8 bases fit TRBD2. Germline assignment: CDR1 MNHNY and CDR2 SVGAGI (reference sequence). The CDR3 is 16 residues long. Germline trimming cut 2 bases from V and 7 bases from J; bases unmatched to any gene: 13. This CDR3 reads CASSYGVGLALWEQYF. CDR3 nucleotide sequence: TGTGCCAGCAGTTACGGCGTTGGACTAGCCCTCTGGGAGCAGTACTTC.

This clone was recorded once. The chain employs TRBV4-2 and TRBJ1-5; 9 nucleotides align to TRBD1. CDR1 and CDR2 (germline): LGHNA, YNFKEQ. The CDR3 sequence is 16 residues long. Trimming removed 0 bases from V and 0 bases from J; junction bases left unmatched: 0. CDR3 residues: CASSQEQGASNQPQHF. In nucleotides, the CDR3 is TGTGCCAGCAGCCAAGAACAGGGGGCTAGCAATCAGCCCCAGCATTTT.

J is TRBJ1-1 and V is TRBV27; 10 bases are shared with TRBD1. The CDR3 totals 14 residues. Germline lookup yields CDR1 MNHEY and CDR2 SMNVEV (reference sequence). After removal of 5 bases from V and 4 bases from J, the junction contained 4 bases not matched to a gene. The CDR3 nucleotides read TGTGCCAGCAGTCCACGGACAGGGGGCACTGAAGCTTTCTTT. Protein sequence: CASSPRTGGTEAFF.

The rearrangement links TRBV6-1 to TRBJ1-2; 7 bases line up with TRBD1. Germline assignment: CDR1 MNHNS and CDR2 SASEGT. Unmatched junction bases numbered 13, after V lost 10 bases and J lost 14 bases. This CDR3 contains 11 residues. CDR3 sequence reads: CATSPQGGRTF. The CDR3 DNA follows: TGTGCCACCTCCCCTCAGGGGGGACGAACCTTC.

The J gene is TRBJ2-7, the V gene TRBV27; the match to TRBD1 covers 8 bases. CDR3 length equals 14 residues. Per the germline V gene, CDR1 is MNHEY and CDR2 is SMNVEV (reference sequence). V trimming: 7 bases; J trimming: 4 bases; junction bases outside the gene matches: 9. The CDR3 spells CASKGGTGLYEQYF. The CDR3 DNA sequence: TGTGCCAGCAAGGGTGGGACAGGATTGTACGAGCAGTACTTC.

This chain links TRBV4-1 with TRBJ1-4, with a possible D match to TRBD1 (5 bases). The ends were cut back, 4 bases at V and 0 bases at J, with 12 bases in the middle. This CDR3 is built from 16 residues. Per germline, CDR1 MGHRA and CDR2 YSYEKL. CDR3 nucleotide sequence: TGCGCCAGCAGCCGACCCGGGGGGGCAACTAATGAAAAACTGTTTTTT. Protein: CASSRPGGATNEKLFF.

This chain uses TRBV6-5 with TRBJ2-7; TRBD1 agrees at 7 bases. V was clipped by 0 bases and J by 2 bases; unmatched bases: 4. The V gene's germline CDR1 is MNHEY and CDR2 SVGAGI. The CDR3 sequence is 15 residues long. CDR3: CASSYSPGTAYEQYF. The CDR3 DNA sequence: TGTGCCAGCAGTTACTCGCCCGGGACAGCCTACGAGCAGTACTTC.

The genes are TRBV19 and TRBJ2-1; 8 positions match TRBD2. Unmatched junction bases numbered 9, after V lost 7 bases and J lost 7 bases. This CDR3 is 14 amino acids long. Germline CDR1 and CDR2: LNHDA and SQIVND (reference sequence). CDR3 residues: CASTSTSVGNEQFF. The CDR3 nucleotides are TGTGCCAGTACCTCGACTAGCGTTGGGAATGAGCAGTTCTTC.

This chain connects TRBV11-2 to TRBJ2-5, with 7 bases identical to TRBD1. J was trimmed by 6 bases and V by 3 bases; bases with no gene match: 10. CDR1 and CDR2 from the germline V gene are SGHAT and FQNNGV. CDR3 length equals 15 residues. The chain's CDR3 is CASSLFTGAGQTQYF. DNA for the CDR3: TGTGCCAGCAGCTTGTTTACAGGGGCCGGACAGACCCAGTACTTC.

This clone was observed a few times. The chain couples TRBV6-1 to TRBJ1-2; no firm D call. V was shortened by 11 bases and J by 4 bases, with 8 bases between the two germline ends. CDR1 MNHNS and CDR2 SASEGT come from the germline V gene. The CDR3 loop spans 10 amino acids. Written as DNA, the CDR3 is TGTGCCTCCTGGAGCTATGGCTACACCTTC. This encodes CASWSYGYTF.

The rearrangement joins TRBV19 to TRBJ1-3, with D possibly being TRBD1 (5 bases). Trimming cost V 5 bases and J 9 bases, with 14 bases left between them. This CDR3 is built from 13 residues. Germline V CDR1 and CDR2: LNHDA, SQIVND (reference sequence). CDR3 region: CASSSRQSPTIYF. The CDR3 bases are TGTGCCAGTAGTTCTCGACAGAGTCCCACCATATATTTT.

J is TRBJ2-5 and V is TRBV29-1; TRBD2 matches 7 bases. Germline CDR1 is SQVTM and CDR2 is ANQGSEA. The J segment lost 5 bases and the V segment lost 0 bases, leaving 6 bases of the junction unmatched. This CDR3 comprises 14 residues. CDR3 in amino acids: CSVEEGGSRETQYF. As DNA, the CDR3 is TGCAGCGTTGAAGAAGGCGGGAGCAGGGAGACCCAGTACTTC.

The rearrangement uses TRBV28 and TRBJ2-7; possibly TRBD1 for D (6 bases). The germline CDR1 and CDR2 sequences are MDHEN and SYDVKM. Trimming pared 6 bases from V and 0 bases from J, leaving 12 bases between. CDR3 length: 14 residues. In DNA, the CDR3 is TGTGCCAGCAGCCCAACAGGGCACTCCTACGAGCAGTACTTC. Translating gives CASSPTGHSYEQYF.

The chain is built from TRBV5-6 and TRBJ2-5; D is possibly TRBD1 (6 bases). Trimming took 0 bases from V and 5 from J, leaving 14 bases between them. Per the germline V gene, CDR1 is SGHDT and CDR2 is YYEEEE. The CDR3 is made up of 15 amino acids. The chain's CDR3 is CASSLVGDIEETQYF. CDR3 DNA: TGTGCCAGCAGCTTGGTCGGGGACATTGAGGAGACCCAGTACTTC.

The gene calls are TRBV5-1 and TRBJ2-1, with 10 positions matching TRBD1. The CDR3 length is 15 residues. Germline V gives CDR1 SGHRS, CDR2 YFSETQ. Trimming cost V 3 bases and J 7 bases; bases outside gene matches: 7. The CDR3 nucleotides read TGCGCCAGCAGCTGGCGGGACAGGGGTGAAAATGAGCAGTTCTTC. Translating gives CASSWRDRGENEQFF.

The chain couples TRBV10-1 to TRBJ1-5; tentatively, D is TRBD1 (5 bases). The CDR3 length is 14 residues. The germline gives CDR1 WNHNN, CDR2 SYGVQD (reference sequence). Trimming pared 3 bases from V and 5 bases from J, leaving 11 bases between. The CDR3 DNA sequence: TGCGCCAGCAGTGAAGGGCAGGGCGATCAGCCCCAGCATTTT. Its protein is CASSEGQGDQPQHF.

This sequence joins TRBV19 and TRBJ2-3, with TRBD1 identical over 9 bases. Germline trimming cut 3 bases from V and 0 bases from J; bases unmatched to any gene: 4. The CDR3 extends over 16 amino acids. Germline CDR1 is LNHDA and CDR2 is SQIVND (reference sequence). This chain's CDR3 is CASSIPDRGSTDTQYF. CDR3 sequence (DNA): TGTGCCAGTAGTATCCCGGACAGGGGAAGCACAGATACGCAGTATTTT.

The V and J genes are TRBV9 and TRBJ2-2; tentatively, D is TRBD1 (5 bases). V was cut by 4 bases and J by 4 bases, with 14 bases left in between. This CDR3 has 15 residues. Germline V gene sequence: CDR1 SGDLS, CDR2 YYNGEE. Here the CDR3 DNA reads TGTGCCAGCAGCTTAAGCGACAGTCCCACCGGGGAGCTGTTTTTT. Translation: CASSLSDSPTGELFF.

V gene TRBV27 combines with J gene TRBJ2-7, with D perhaps TRBD1 (5 bases). Between the trimmed V and J ends, which lost 3 bases and 6 bases, there was a span of 12 bases. The CDR3 consists of 13 residues. CDR1 and CDR2 (germline): MNHEY, SMNVEV (reference sequence). The CDR3 spells CASSFSAGFEQYF. CDR3 sequence (DNA): TGTGCCAGCAGTTTTTCCGCAGGGTTCGAGCAGTACTTC.